The 22 T cell receptor beta chains below come from one sample, sequenced in a study of OX40 agonist ivuxolimab in advanced cancers. The assay was immunoSEQ multiplex PCR, and TCRdb's table has in-frame clones only and misses some. The table has about 58,000 clones, 83% seen once. Sequenced here: CD4+ or CD8+ T cells sorted from blood, sampled in a trial of the OX40 agonist ivuxolimab. These receptors all stem from an adult with an advanced solid tumor such as melanoma, head and neck, liver or kidney cancer.

This clone was counted a single time. The chain uses TRBV28 and TRBJ1-2; 8 nucleotides match TRBD1. J lost 3 bases, V lost 3 bases, and 6 bases had no gene match. There are 15 residues in the CDR3. CDR1 and CDR2 (germline): MDHEN, SYDVKM. CDR3 in DNA: TGTGCCAGCAGTTTTGGGGGACAGGCTTACTATGGCTACACCTTC. Protein product: CASSFGGQAYYGYTF.

J is TRBJ2-1 and V is TRBV15, with D possibly being TRBD1 or TRBD2 (6 bases each). CDR3 size: 14 residues. Trimming pared 9 bases from V and 9 bases from J, leaving 21 bases between. Germline V gene sequence: CDR1 LNHNV, CDR2 YYDKDF (reference sequence). Written as DNA, the CDR3 is TGTGCCACTCGTAGCGGTTCGGGGGCCGGTGAGCAGTTCTTC. Its translation is CATRSGSGAGEQFF.

J is TRBJ1-6 and V is TRBV4-1; D is undetermined. CDR3 length equals 16 residues. Per germline, CDR1 MGHRA and CDR2 YSYEKL. Trimming took off 0 bases at V and 10 bases at J, with 16 bases between the two ends. The CDR3 region is CASSQDLRGLGSPLHF. DNA for the CDR3: TGCGCCAGCAGCCAAGATCTAAGAGGATTGGGGTCACCCCTCCACTTT.

This chain joins TRBV9 and TRBJ2-1; D perhaps matches TRBD1 (6 bases). Trimming shortened V by 5 bases and J by 8 bases, and 11 bases separated the two germline ends. The CDR3 totals 12 residues. The germline V gene encodes CDR1 SGDLS and CDR2 YYNGEE. This chain's CDR3 is CASSEQGDEQFF. The CDR3, as DNA: TGTGCCAGCAGTGAACAGGGAGATGAGCAGTTCTTC. Filled out from reference TRBV9 and TRBJ2-1, the complete variable domain reads DSGVTQTPKHLITATGQRVTLRCSPRSGDLSVYWYQQSLDQGLQFLIQYYNGEERAKGNILERFSAQQFPDLHSELNLSSLELGDSALYFCASSEQGDEQFFGPGTRLTVL.

The rearrangement joins TRBV5-1 to TRBJ1-1; tentatively, D is TRBD1 (6 bases). In germline, CDR1 is SGHRS, CDR2 YFSETQ. The CDR3 contains 14 residues. V was pared by 8 bases and J by 5 bases, with 19 bases between. In nucleotides, the CDR3 is TGCGCCAGTACGCCAGGGGTGTCGGGAACTGAAGCTTTCTTT. It specifies CASTPGVSGTEAFF.

As concerns this clone: A read error may account for a junction end that differs from germline. The same CDR3 can be traced to other DNA sequences in this sample. The CDR3 protein is CASTSGGAGNEQFF. The CDR3 DNA reads as TGCGCCAGCACTAGCGGGGGGGCTGGCAATGAACAGTTCTTC. The rearrangement joins TRBV10-2 to TRBJ2-1; TRBD2 matches 12 bases. CDR1 and CDR2 (germline): WSHSY, SAAADI. The CDR3 runs to 14 residues.

J is TRBJ1-2 and V is TRBV7-2; possible D gene TRBD1, 5 bases. Germline loops: CDR1 SGHTA, CDR2 FQGNSA. The CDR3 contains 14 residues. The V gene lost 5 bases and the J gene lost 4 bases, with 14 bases spanning the gap. The CDR3 reads CASSPRTGGYGYTF. The CDR3 DNA sequence: TGTGCCAGCAGCCCCCGCACAGGAGGCTATGGCTACACCTTC.

Here the CDR3 reads CASSVGTSGGTLQETQYF. The CDR3 DNA sequence: TGTGCCAGCAGCGTAGGGACTAGCGGGGGGACCCTACAAGAGACCCAGTACTTC. The V call is TRBV9, the J call TRBJ2-5, with 14 bases lining up with TRBD2. The J segment lost 2 bases and the V segment lost 0 bases, leaving 6 bases of the junction unmatched. Germline V gene lookup returns CDR1 SGDLS and CDR2 YYNGEE. This CDR3 region has 18 residues.

The chain employs TRBV6-1 and TRBJ2-5, with D possibly matching TRBD1 (7 bases). The CDR3 length is 13 residues. Germline V CDR1 and CDR2: MNHNS, SASEGT. V was shortened by 5 bases and J by 4 bases, with 11 bases between the two germline ends. CDR3 coding DNA: TGTGCCAGCAGTACTCAGGGGGGAGAGACCCAGTACTTC. Translating it yields CASSTQGGETQYF.

The chain links TRBV19 to TRBJ1-2; maybe TRBD1 (5 bases). Germline V gene sequence: CDR1 LNHDA, CDR2 SQIVND (reference sequence). This CDR3 region has 14 residues. Trimming took 2 bases from V and 6 from J, leaving 13 bases between them. The CDR3 nucleotides read TGTGCCAGTAGTATAATGCCCCAGGGTCATGGCTACACCTTC. This translates into CASSIMPQGHGYTF.

This clone has more than one count but fewer than ten. This chain uses TRBV7-9 with TRBJ1-5; maybe TRBD1 (6 bases). V was trimmed by 5 bases and J by 5 bases, leaving 10 bases between them. The CDR3 is 13 residues long. Germline V gene sequence: CDR1 SEHNR, CDR2 FQNEAQ (reference sequence). CDR3 residues: CASSRQADQPQHF. CDR3 coding DNA: TGTGCCAGCAGCCGACAGGCAGATCAGCCCCAGCATTTT.

By share, this clone counts as medium-sized. The chain recombines TRBV7-9 with TRBJ2-2; no firm D call. CDR1 SEHNR and CDR2 FQNEAQ come from the germline V gene (reference sequence). The CDR3 consists of 16 residues. Trimming removed 7 bases at V and 2 bases at J, with 17 bases between. For the CDR3, the DNA is TGTGCCAGCAAGAACTGGGTGGCGGAAAACACCGGGGAGCTGTTTTTT. This encodes CASKNWVAENTGELFF.

The chain employs TRBV19 and TRBJ2-1; 9 nucleotides line up with TRBD1. V was clipped by 4 bases and J by 4 bases; unmatched bases: 8. The CDR3 is made up of 16 amino acids. Germline CDR1 and CDR2: LNHDA and SQIVND (reference sequence). The DNA for the CDR3 is TGTGCCAGTAGTAGGGGAGGTGGGACAGGGTACAATGAGCAGTTCTTC. Protein: CASSRGGGTGYNEQFF.

The genes are TRBV29-1 and TRBJ1-1; TRBD1 matches at 7 bases. The V gene end was trimmed by 5 bases and the J gene end by 4 bases; junction bases not matched to a gene: 4. Germline CDR1 and CDR2: SQVTM and ANQGSEA. The CDR3 is 12 residues long. CDR3 amino acids: CSVSRGGTEAFF. CDR3 DNA sequence: TGCAGCGTTTCCAGGGGGGGCACTGAAGCTTTCTTT.

The chain uses TRBV19 and TRBJ1-2; D may be TRBD1 (5 bases). This CDR3 spans 13 amino acids. CDR1 LNHDA and CDR2 SQIVND come from the germline V gene (reference sequence). The V and J ends lost 8 bases and 2 bases respectively, with 12 bases between them. The chain's CDR3 is CASWDAPNYGYTF. The CDR3 DNA sequence: TGTGCCAGTTGGGACGCCCCCAACTATGGCTACACCTTC.

The gene calls are TRBV5-1 and TRBJ1-4; D uncertain. CDR1 and CDR2 (germline): SGHRS, YFSETQ. The CDR3 runs 14 residues. Deletions cut 3 bases from V and 8 bases from J, with 14 bases between. The CDR3 DNA follows: TGCGCCAGCAGCTCCGGCTCCGCGGGAGAAAAACTGTTTTTT. Translation: CASSSGSAGEKLFF.

This clone was counted a single time. The gene calls are TRBV7-2 and TRBJ2-7; 7 bases are shared with TRBD1. The CDR3 is 15 residues long. The germline V gene has CDR1 SGHTA and CDR2 FQGNSA. V shed 3 bases, J shed 4 bases, and the junction held 9 bases outside the gene matches. The CDR3 sequence is CASSFEGQILYEQYF. CDR3 DNA sequence: TGTGCCAGCAGCTTCGAGGGACAGATACTTTACGAGCAGTACTTC. Full variable domain (remainder filled in from reference TRBV7-2 and TRBJ2-7): GAGVSQSPSNKVTEKGKDVELRCDPISGHTALYWYRQSLGQGLEFLIYFQGNSAPDKSGLPSDRFSAERTGGSVSTLTIQRTQQEDSAVYLCASSFEGQILYEQYFGPGTRLTVT.

This chain joins TRBV7-2 and TRBJ2-5; D remains ambiguous. V lost 5 bases, J lost 5 bases, and 9 bases lay in between. Germline V CDR1 and CDR2: SGHTA, FQGNSA. The CDR3 runs 12 residues. The DNA of the CDR3 is TGTGCCAGCAGCCGCGGACGGGAGACCCAGTACTTC. Translated, it gives CASSRGRETQYF. Filled out from reference TRBV7-2 and TRBJ2-5, the complete variable domain reads GAGVSQSPSNKVTEKGKDVELRCDPISGHTALYWYRQSLGQGLEFLIYFQGNSAPDKSGLPSDRFSAERTGGSVSTLTIQRTQQEDSAVYLCASSRGRETQYFGPGTRLLVL.

The chain employs TRBV30 and TRBJ1-4; D ambiguous. Germline CDR1 GTSNPN, CDR2 SVGIG (reference sequence). This CDR3 is 11 amino acids long. V lost 3 bases to trimming and J lost 10 bases, with 9 bases between them. The CDR3 here is CAWSGVGKLFF. The CDR3 DNA reads as TGTGCCTGGAGCGGGGTAGGAAAACTGTTTTTT.

This clone was detected only once. The chain links TRBV4-1 to TRBJ1-6, with D unresolved. This CDR3 region has 17 residues. From germline, CDR1 is MGHRA and CDR2 YSYEKL. Trimming took off 1 base at V and 10 bases at J, with 20 bases between the two ends. The CDR3 loop is CASSQGSGVSVNSPLHF. CDR3 nucleotides: TGCGCCAGCAGCCAAGGAAGTGGGGTCAGTGTAAACTCACCCCTCCACTTT.

This clone was seen only once. The chain employs TRBV6-1 and TRBJ2-5; perhaps TRBD1 as D (5 bases). The CDR3 has 14 residues. V gave up 8 bases and J gave up 5 bases, with 18 bases separating them. In germline, CDR1 is MNHNS, CDR2 SASEGT. The CDR3 DNA reads as TGTGCCAGCGGGTTACAGGCGGCCGGGGAGACCCAGTACTTC. This gives the protein CASGLQAAGETQYF.

The chain uses TRBV14 and TRBJ2-7, with 7 nucleotides matching TRBD1. This CDR3 contains 18 residues. CDR1 and CDR2 (germline): SGHDN, FVKESK. V gave up 4 bases and J gave up 4 bases; unmatched junction bases: 19. This chain's CDR3 is CASSPIRGRGAVFYEQYF. The CDR3 region has the DNA TGTGCCAGCAGCCCCATCAGGGGGAGAGGAGCAGTATTTTACGAGCAGTACTTC.